The present T cell receptor (beta chain) was sequenced within a study of blood T cells in healthy people across ages. General observations from the study: The study found more naive CD4+ cells and higher diversity in long-lived than aged donors.

A second PCR of roughly 7 to 11 cycles used a sample-barcoded 5' primer and a J-beta primer mix. In TCRdb, the 5' RACE reads were re-called with MiXCR into one record per CDR3 protein. The data hold approximately 800,000 distinct CDR3 sequences, with 46% observed a single time. This clonotype was seen a few times. As yet, its antigen is unknown. This TCR derives from a man aged 80 or over in good health. The sample comprised blood.

CDR3 amino acids: CATQQVDGATGELFF. CDR3 nucleotides: TGTGCCACCCAACAAGTTGACGGGGCCACCGGGGAGCTGTTTTTT. The rearrangement joins TRBV6-1 to TRBJ2-2; D may be TRBD1 or TRBD2 (5 bases each). V lost 10 bases, J lost 4 bases, and 19 bases lay in between. The CDR3 spans 15 residues. From germline, CDR1 is MNHNS and CDR2 SASEGT.